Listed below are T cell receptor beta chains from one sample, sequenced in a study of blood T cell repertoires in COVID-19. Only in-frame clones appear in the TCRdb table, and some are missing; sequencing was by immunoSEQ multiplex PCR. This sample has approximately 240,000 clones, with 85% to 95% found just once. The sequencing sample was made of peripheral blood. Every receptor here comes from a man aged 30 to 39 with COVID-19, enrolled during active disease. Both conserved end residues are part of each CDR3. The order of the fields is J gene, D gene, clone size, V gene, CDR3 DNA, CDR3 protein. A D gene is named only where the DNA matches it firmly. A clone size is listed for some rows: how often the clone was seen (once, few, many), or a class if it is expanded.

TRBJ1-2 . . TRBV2 TGTGCCAGCAGTGATGGGGGGGACTATGGCTACACCTTC CASSDGGDYGYTF
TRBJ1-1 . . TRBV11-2 TGTGCCAGCAGCTTAGGGAGCAGAATGAACACTGAAGCTTTCTTT CASSLGSRMNTEAFF
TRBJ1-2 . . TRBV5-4 TGTGCCAGCAGCTTGGCCAGGGATGATGGCTACACCTTC CASSLARDDGYTF
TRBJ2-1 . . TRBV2 TGTGCCAGCAGATCATCAACCTACAATGAGCAGTTCTTC CASRSSTYNEQFF
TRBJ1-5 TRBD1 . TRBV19 TGTGCCAGTAGGGATGGACAGGGCGGAGATCAGCCCCAGCATTTT CASRDGQGGDQPQHF
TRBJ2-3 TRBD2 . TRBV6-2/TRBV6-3 TGTGCCAGCAGTTACGCCGGGACTATCCTAGATACGCAGTATTTT CASSYAGTILDTQYF
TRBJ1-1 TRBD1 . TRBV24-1 TGTGCCACCAGTGATTTAGTCAGGGGGCCAACAAACACTGAAGCTTTCTTT CATSDLVRGPTNTEAFF
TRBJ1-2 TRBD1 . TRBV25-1 TGTGCCAGCAGTGGGGTCGGACAGGGGAAAATTTTCTACACCTTC CASSGVGQGKIFYTF
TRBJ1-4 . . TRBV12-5 TGTGCTAGTGGTAGCGGACAGACGAATGAAAAACTGTTTTTT CASGSGQTNEKLFF
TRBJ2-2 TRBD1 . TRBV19 TGTGCCAGTAGTATACAGGGGGCGGGTACCGGGGAGCTGTTTTTT CASSIQGAGTGELFF
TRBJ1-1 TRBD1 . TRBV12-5 TGTGCTAGTGGCCCGGGACAGGGAGTTGGGACTGAAGCTTTCTTT CASGPGQGVGTEAFF
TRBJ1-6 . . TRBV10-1 TGCGCCAGCAGTGTAGGGGAGGATTCACCCCTCCACTTT CASSVGEDSPLHF
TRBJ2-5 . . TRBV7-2 TGTGCCAGCAGCTTAGCGGTAGCCGGGAGGACCCAGTACTTC CASSLAVAGRTQYF
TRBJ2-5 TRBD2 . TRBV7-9 TGTGCCAGCAGCCAAAAACGGGGGGGCCTTGAGACCCAGTACTTC CASSQKRGGLETQYF
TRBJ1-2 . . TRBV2 TGTGCCAGCAGTGAACTCGTCGGGTATGGCTACACCTTC CASSELVGYGYTF
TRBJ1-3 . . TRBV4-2 TGTGCCAGCAGCCGAGACCGGGACATATCTGGAAACACCATATATTTT CASSRDRDISGNTIYF
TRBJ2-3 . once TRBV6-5 TGTGCCAGCAGTTACTCGGCAGGGGGAGGCCCAGATACGCAGTATTTT CASSYSAGGGPDTQYF
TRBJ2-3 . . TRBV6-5 TGTGCCAGCAGTTACTCCGGGGGGCCGGAAGATACGCAGTATTTT CASSYSGGPEDTQYF